This TCR beta chain was recorded in a study of cytomegalovirus exposure and HLA in healthy donors. Findings and limits, study-wide: Data from an earlier analysis indicated that most TCR beta V segments were productive either about 90% or about 30% of the time.

Concerning this clone itself: Its antigen is unidentified.

The PCR used 60 Vbeta and 13 Jbeta primers. This table comes from immunoSEQ multiplex PCR, and its TCRdb copy is limited to in-frame clones, with some not included. Among some 140,000 clones listed, 65% to 80% were seen once. V lost 5 bases, J lost 5 bases, and 6 bases stayed unmatched. CDR1 and CDR2 from the germline V gene are KGHSH and LQKENI. The CDR3 consists of 14 residues. The chain employs TRBV18 and TRBJ2-1; the match to TRBD1 covers 7 bases. This clonotype was obtained from a middle-aged man in good health and CMV-seropositive. The source material was PBMCs. CDR3 amino acids: CASSEQGWDNEQFF. DNA for the CDR3: TGTGCCAGCTCAGAACAGGGGTGGGACAATGAGCAGTTCTTC.